This record looks at one T cell receptor beta chain sequence and its context. The V and J ends lost 6 bases and 5 bases respectively, with 19 bases between them. Germline V CDR1 and CDR2: SNHLY, FYNNEI. The CDR3 runs 16 residues. This entry belongs to a study of Tregs in tolerant kidney transplant recipients. Generated by immunoSEQ multiplex PCR, the TCRdb table keeps only in-frame clones and is missing some. The table has 98,000 or so clones, 90% seen once. This TCR derives from a human donor who received a combined kidney and bone marrow transplant. V is TRBV2 and J is TRBJ2-2, with D possibly TRBD2 on 6 matching bases. The sample was CD4+ T cells from blood, taken before the transplant. The CDR3 DNA follows: TGTGCCAGCAGAAGTTTGGGGGGAGAAGGGACCGGGGAGCTGTTTTTT. It yields the protein CASRSLGGEGTGELFF. The entire variable domain, with the rest obtained from reference TRBV2 and TRBJ2-2, is as follows: EPEVTQTPSHQVTQMGQEVILRCVPISNHLYFYWYRQILGQKVEFLVSFYNNEISEKSEIFDDQFSVERPDGSNFTLKIRSTKLEDSAMYFCASRSLGGEGTGELFFGEGSRLTVL.